The 27 T cell receptor beta chains given below trace back to one sample, sequenced in a study of PD-1 blockade in classical Hodgkin lymphoma. The table came from immunoSEQ multiplex PCR; TCRdb's copy has only in-frame clones and leaves some out. In the table there are around 100,000 clones, around 88% of which are singletons. Brentuximab vedotin exposure varied, and every patient relapsed after autologous stem cell transplantation. The input for sequencing was peripheral blood mononuclear cells (PBMCs), taken before the second cycle of nivolumab. These receptors came from a human donor with classical Hodgkin lymphoma.

The rearrangement links TRBV18 to TRBJ2-5; D unclear. Germline CDR1 reads KGHSH; CDR2 reads LQKENI. V was cut by 1 base and J by 4 bases, with 7 bases left in between. This CDR3 comprises 13 residues. Written as DNA, the CDR3 is TGTGCCAGCTCACCACTAAGTGGAGAGACCCAGTACTTC. Amino acids: CASSPLSGETQYF.

The chain couples TRBV5-1 to TRBJ1-2, with D hard to call. Trimming removed 4 bases at V and 5 bases at J, with 15 bases between. The CDR3 has 14 residues. Looked up from germline, CDR1 is SGHRS and CDR2 is YFSETQ. CDR3 loop: CASSDPPEGYGYTF. The CDR3, as DNA: TGCGCCAGCAGCGATCCGCCGGAGGGATATGGCTACACCTTC.

The genes are TRBV5-7 and TRBJ2-7; D remains unclear. TRBV5-7 carries the ORF label, with uncertain function. The ends were cut back, 2 bases at V and 0 bases at J, with 18 bases in the middle. The CDR3 sequence is 17 residues long. The CDR3 DNA reads TGTGCCAGCAGCTTTGGGCCCGAGGAAGTTAGCTCCTACGAGCAGTACTTC. Its translation is CASSFGPEEVSSYEQYF.

The chain has TRBV9 and TRBJ2-3; D gene ambiguous. CDR3 size: 14 residues. V lost 2 bases, J lost 2 bases, and 9 bases lay in between. Germline CDR1 and CDR2: SGDLS and YYNGEE. This CDR3 reads CASSVFHNTDTQYF. CDR3 DNA sequence: TGTGCCAGCAGCGTGTTTCATAACACAGATACGCAGTATTTT.

The chain's CDR3 is CAISERGGRYEQYF. CDR3 DNA sequence: TGTGCCATCAGTGAGCGGGGGGGCCGGTACGAGCAGTACTTC. The chain joins TRBV10-3 to TRBJ2-7; 8 bases match TRBD2. Germline assignment: CDR1 ENHRY and CDR2 SYGVKD. With V trimmed by 2 bases and J by 4 bases, 4 bases remained unmatched. This CDR3 region has 14 residues.

The rearrangement uses TRBV16 and TRBJ1-1; tentatively, D is TRBD1 (5 bases). Per the germline V gene, CDR1 is KGHSY and CDR2 is FQNENV. The length of the CDR3 is 15 residues. Trimming took 0 bases from V and 4 from J, leaving 12 bases between them. CDR3 DNA: TGTGCCAGCAGCCAATCGAGGGGCATCGGCACTGAAGCTTTCTTT. Its translation is CASSQSRGIGTEAFF.

The chain combines TRBV30 with TRBJ2-7; 10 positions match TRBD1. V shed 7 bases, J shed 3 bases, and the junction held 6 bases outside the gene matches. Germline CDR1 and CDR2: GTSNPN and SVGIG (reference sequence). The length of the CDR3 is 13 residues. The CDR3, as DNA: TGTGCCTTCACTTGGGACAGGGGCTACGAGCAGTACTTC. It translates to CAFTWDRGYEQYF.

The chain uses TRBV30 and TRBJ1-5, with 9 bases matching TRBD1. The V gene end was trimmed by 6 bases and the J gene end by 2 bases; junction bases not matched to a gene: 14. CDR1 GTSNPN and CDR2 SVGIG come from the germline V gene (reference sequence). This CDR3 is 17 amino acids long. The CDR3 loop is CACSQDRGFYGNQPQHF. In DNA, the CDR3 is TGTGCCTGCAGTCAGGACAGGGGTTTTTATGGCAATCAGCCCCAGCATTTT.

The sample holds one count of this clone. The chain uses TRBV4-2 and TRBJ2-2; 10 nucleotides match TRBD2. The CDR3 is made up of 18 amino acids. Germline values: CDR1 LGHNA, CDR2 YNFKEQ. The ends lost 2 bases at V and 0 bases at J; junction bases unmatched: 6. The CDR3 bases are TGTGCCAGCAGCCAACGACCTAGCGGGGGATCGAACACCGGGGAGCTGTTTTTT. It translates to CASSQRPSGGSNTGELFF.

This chain joins TRBV5-6 and TRBJ1-5; possible D gene TRBD1, 6 bases. The V gene lost 3 bases and the J gene lost 5 bases, with 9 bases spanning the gap. The CDR3 totals 13 residues. Germline V lookup: CDR1 SGHDT, CDR2 YYEEEE. The CDR3 loop reads CASSWGQDQPQHF. CDR3 sequence (DNA): TGTGCCAGCAGCTGGGGACAAGATCAGCCCCAGCATTTT.

The rearrangement uses TRBV9 and TRBJ1-2; no clear D gene. V lost 4 bases and J 8 bases, leaving 12 bases between the germline ends. The CDR3 consists of 12 residues. CDR1 and CDR2 from the germline V gene are SGDLS and YYNGEE. The CDR3 reads CASSLSLGGYTF. Here the CDR3 DNA reads TGTGCCAGCAGCTTGAGTCTTGGGGGCTACACCTTC.

The chain couples TRBV6-5 to TRBJ1-1, with D unclear. This CDR3 contains 15 residues. V was trimmed by 6 bases and J by 1 base, leaving 15 bases between them. Germline lookup yields CDR1 MNHEY and CDR2 SVGAGI. The CDR3 region has the DNA TGTGCCAGCAGCTCCCCGCGGTTCGGGAACACTGAAGCTTTCTTT. The encoded protein is CASSSPRFGNTEAFF.

This sequence joins TRBV9 and TRBJ2-2; 10 bases map to TRBD1. Germline V gene sequence: CDR1 SGDLS, CDR2 YYNGEE. V was pared by 0 bases and J by 3 bases, with 5 bases of the junction left unmatched. This CDR3 is 17 amino acids long. CDR3 DNA: TGTGCCAGCAGCGTAGGGGTGGGACAGGGGCACACCGGGGAGCTGTTTTTT. This gives the protein CASSVGVGQGHTGELFF.

The chain recombines TRBV5-5 with TRBJ2-5; D is unclear. The V end lost 0 bases, the J end lost 5 bases, and 8 bases lay between the germline ends. This CDR3 contains 13 residues. Germline CDR1 and CDR2: SGHKS and YYEKEE (reference sequence). The CDR3 here is CASSLVVDETQYF. The CDR3 DNA sequence: TGTGCCAGCAGCTTGGTCGTAGACGAGACCCAGTACTTC.

The chain joins TRBV6-5 to TRBJ2-5, with D possibly TRBD2 on 6 matching bases. The J call is in doubt because the DNA end fits TRBJ2-7 better. The length of the CDR3 is 12 residues. Germline values: CDR1 MNHEY, CDR2 SVGAGI. The CDR3 sequence is CASSTTSSEQYF. CDR3 DNA sequence: TGTGCCAGCAGTACGACTAGTTCCGAGCAGTACTTC.

This chain joins TRBV7-9 and TRBJ2-1, with TRBD2 identical over 8 bases. The CDR3 spans 14 residues. From germline, CDR1 is SEHNR and CDR2 FQNEAQ (reference sequence). V lost 4 bases and J lost 4; bases outside the gene matches: 3. The chain's CDR3 is CASSYGGAYNEQFF. Written as DNA, the CDR3 is TGTGCCAGCAGCTACGGGGGGGCATACAATGAGCAGTTCTTC.

The chain combines TRBV5-4 with TRBJ1-1; perhaps TRBD1 as D (6 bases). Germline CDR1 is SGHNT and CDR2 is YYREEE (reference sequence). The V gene lost 0 bases and the J gene lost 11 bases, with 11 bases spanning the gap. This CDR3 is built from 12 residues. The CDR3 DNA follows: TGTGCCAGCAGCTTGGGGGGGCAATGGGCTTTCTTT. This translates into CASSLGGQWAFF. The full variable domain, in which reference TRBV5-4 and TRBJ1-1 provide the parts outside the CDR3, is ETGVTQSPTHLIKTRGQQVTLRCSSQSGHNTVSWYQQALGQGPQFIFQYYREEENGRGNFPPRFSGLQFPNYSSELNVNALELDDSALYLCASSLGGQWAFFGQGTRLTVV.

This chain links TRBV12-5 with TRBJ1-1; no definite D call. Germline V gene sequence: CDR1 LGHNT, CDR2 FRNRAP. The V gene lost 0 bases and the J gene lost 5 bases, with 16 bases spanning the gap. CDR3 size: 16 residues. The CDR3 spells CASGLVSGLEKTEAFF. The CDR3 DNA follows: TGTGCTAGTGGTTTGGTATCGGGCTTGGAAAAGACTGAAGCTTTCTTT.

Comments on this clone: One end of the junction does not line up with germline, which may come from a read error. The chain employs TRBV28 and TRBJ2-3, with D perhaps being TRBD1 or TRBD2 (6 bases each). CDR3 length: 12 amino acids. Germline CDR1 is MDHEN and CDR2 is SYDVKM. The CDR3 bases are TGTGCCAGCAGGAACCGGGGGCCACAGCAGAATTTT. Encoded protein: CASRNRGPQQNF.

The chain employs TRBV7-9 and TRBJ1-1, with D possibly matching TRBD1 (6 bases). The CDR3 consists of 12 residues. Germline V gene lookup returns CDR1 SEHNR and CDR2 FQNEAQ (reference sequence). The V end was cut by 7 bases, the J end by 3 bases, with 9 bases between. The CDR3 protein is CASTPGDTEAFF. Written as DNA, the CDR3 is TGTGCCAGCACCCCAGGGGACACTGAAGCTTTCTTT.

The chain carries TRBV7-9 and TRBJ1-1; possible D gene TRBD1, 5 bases. V lost 1 base, J lost 4 bases, and 10 bases lay in between. In germline, CDR1 is SEHNR, CDR2 FQNEAQ (reference sequence). The CDR3 contains 14 residues. The CDR3 is CASSLVPGGTEAFF. Written as DNA, the CDR3 is TGTGCCAGCAGCTTAGTTCCCGGGGGCACTGAAGCTTTCTTT.

The chain has TRBV2 and TRBJ2-3; D unresolved. This CDR3 comprises 12 residues. V was cut by 7 bases and J by 5 bases, with 10 bases left in between. Germline loops: CDR1 SNHLY, CDR2 FYNNEI. The chain's CDR3 is CASKLNIDTQYF. The CDR3 DNA follows: TGTGCCAGCAAACTGAACATAGATACGCAGTATTTT.

The rearrangement links TRBV6-1 to TRBJ1-1, with 7 bases fitting TRBD1. Per the germline V gene, CDR1 is MNHNS and CDR2 is SASEGT. This CDR3 region has 14 residues. V lost 7 bases and J lost 5; bases outside the gene matches: 10. CDR3 bases: TGTGCCAGCACAAGAGACAGGGCAGGAACTGAAGCTTTCTTT. Encoded protein: CASTRDRAGTEAFF.

This clone was seen a handful of times. The rearrangement links TRBV18 to TRBJ1-1, with D unresolved. The CDR3 length is 15 residues. With 1 base removed from V and 4 bases from J, the gap between germline ends came to 13 bases. Germline CDR1 reads KGHSH; CDR2 reads LQKENI. In DNA form, the CDR3 reads TGTGCCAGCTCACCACGTTACGCGGCCGGCACTGAAGCTTTCTTT. This gives the protein CASSPRYAAGTEAFF.

The chain joins TRBV6-6 to TRBJ2-3; weak D call: TRBD1 (6 bases). CDR3 length: 16 residues. V was cut by 0 bases and J by 2 bases, with 12 bases left in between. Germline lookup yields CDR1 MNHNY and CDR2 SVGAGI (reference sequence). The CDR3: CASSYSPDSPTDTQYF. CDR3 in DNA: TGTGCCAGCAGTTACTCGCCGGACAGTCCCACAGATACGCAGTATTTT.

This chain's CDR3 is CASSGGTGEAGQPQHF. The CDR3 DNA follows: TGTGCCAGCAGCGGGGGGACAGGGGAGGCAGGGCAGCCCCAGCATTTT. The chain links TRBV5-6 to TRBJ1-5, with 10 bases fitting TRBD1. Germline CDR1 SGHDT, CDR2 YYEEEE. The trim removed 4 bases at V and 7 bases at J, leaving 11 bases unmatched. There are 16 residues in the CDR3.

The CDR3 protein is CASSSGQPNSPLHF. CDR3 sequence (DNA): TGTGCCAGCAGCTCCGGACAGCCTAATTCACCCCTCCACTTT. V is TRBV7-3 and J is TRBJ1-6; TRBD1 might be the D (6 bases). The CDR3 loop spans 14 amino acids. The V end was cut by 4 bases, the J end by 6 bases, with 10 bases between. The germline CDR1 and CDR2 sequences are SGHTA and FQGTGA.